This TCR beta chain was retrieved from a study of response to subunit inactivated influenza vaccine. In the case of this clonotype: Its antigen is not identified.

Study findings and constraints: Authors suggested few new T cells are recruited by each seasonal influenza vaccination.

V lost 1 base and J lost 0, with 6 bases in between. CDR3 size: 13 residues. Looked up from germline, CDR1 is SQVTM and CDR2 is ANQGSEA. TCRdb reprocessed the RT-PCR reads with MiXCR, giving one entry per CDR3 protein. The table shows over 450,000 distinct CDR3 sequences, with roughly 13% occurring only once. The sequence derives from a man aged 45-65 years who received an inactivated influenza vaccine. This chain joins TRBV29-1 and TRBJ1-2; D is unresolved. The material sequenced was PBMCs from blood, taken roughly 48 days after vaccination. The chain's CDR3 is CSVEASTNYGYTF. The CDR3, as DNA: TGCAGCGTTGAAGCAAGTACTAACTATGGCTACACCTTC.